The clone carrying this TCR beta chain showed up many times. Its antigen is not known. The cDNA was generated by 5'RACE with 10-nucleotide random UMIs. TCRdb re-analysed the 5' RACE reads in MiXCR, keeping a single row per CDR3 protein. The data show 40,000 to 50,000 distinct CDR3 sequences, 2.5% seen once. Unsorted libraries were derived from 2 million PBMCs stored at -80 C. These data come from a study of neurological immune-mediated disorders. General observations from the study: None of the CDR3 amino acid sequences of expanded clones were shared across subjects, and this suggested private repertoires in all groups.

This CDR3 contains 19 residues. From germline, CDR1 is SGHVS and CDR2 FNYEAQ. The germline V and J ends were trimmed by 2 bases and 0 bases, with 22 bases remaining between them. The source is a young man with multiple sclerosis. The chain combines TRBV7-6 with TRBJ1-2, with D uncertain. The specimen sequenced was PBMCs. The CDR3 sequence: CASSLYNAPGGNSNYGYTF. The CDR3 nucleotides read TGTGCCAGCAGCTTATACAACGCCCCGGGAGGAAACTCTAACTATGGCTACACCTTC. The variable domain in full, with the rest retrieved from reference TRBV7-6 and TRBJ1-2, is GAGVSQSPRYKVTKRGQDVALRCDPISGHVSLYWYRQALGQGPEFLTYFNYEAQQDKSGLPNDRFSAERPEGSISTLTIQRTEQRDSAMYRCASSLYNAPGGNSNYGYTFGSGTRLTVV.